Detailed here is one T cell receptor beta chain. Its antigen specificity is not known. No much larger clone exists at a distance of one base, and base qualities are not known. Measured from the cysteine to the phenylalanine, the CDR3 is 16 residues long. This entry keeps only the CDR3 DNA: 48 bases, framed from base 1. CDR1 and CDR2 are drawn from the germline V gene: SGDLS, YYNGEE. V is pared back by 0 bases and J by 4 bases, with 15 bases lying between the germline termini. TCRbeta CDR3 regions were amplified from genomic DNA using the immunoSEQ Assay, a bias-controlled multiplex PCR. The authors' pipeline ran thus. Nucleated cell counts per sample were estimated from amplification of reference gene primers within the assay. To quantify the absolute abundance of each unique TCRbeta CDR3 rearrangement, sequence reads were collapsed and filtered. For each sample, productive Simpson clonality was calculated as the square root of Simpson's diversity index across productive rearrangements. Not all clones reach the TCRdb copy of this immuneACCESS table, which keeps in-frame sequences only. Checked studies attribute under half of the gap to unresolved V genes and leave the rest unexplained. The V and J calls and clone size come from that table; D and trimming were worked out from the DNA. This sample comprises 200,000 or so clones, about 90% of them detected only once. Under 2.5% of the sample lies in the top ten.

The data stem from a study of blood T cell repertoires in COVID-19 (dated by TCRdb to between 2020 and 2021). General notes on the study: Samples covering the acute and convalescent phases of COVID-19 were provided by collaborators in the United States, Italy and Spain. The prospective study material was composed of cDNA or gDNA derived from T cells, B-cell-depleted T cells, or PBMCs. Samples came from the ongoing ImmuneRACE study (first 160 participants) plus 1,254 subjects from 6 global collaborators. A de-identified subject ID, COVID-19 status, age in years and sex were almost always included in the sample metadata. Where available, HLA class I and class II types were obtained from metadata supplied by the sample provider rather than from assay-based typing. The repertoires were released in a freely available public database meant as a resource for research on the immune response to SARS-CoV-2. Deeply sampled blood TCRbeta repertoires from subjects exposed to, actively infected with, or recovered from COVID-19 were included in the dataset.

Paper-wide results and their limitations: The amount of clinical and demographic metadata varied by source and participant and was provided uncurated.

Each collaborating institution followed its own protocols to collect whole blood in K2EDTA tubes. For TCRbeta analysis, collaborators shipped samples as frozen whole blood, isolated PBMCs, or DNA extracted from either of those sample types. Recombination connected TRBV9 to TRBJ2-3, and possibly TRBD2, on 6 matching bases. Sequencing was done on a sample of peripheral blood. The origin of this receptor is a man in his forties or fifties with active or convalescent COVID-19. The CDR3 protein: CASSVGTTSNPDTQYF. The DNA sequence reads TGTGCCAGCAGCGTAGGGACTACCTCAAACCCAGATACGCAGTATTTT.